This T cell receptor beta chain was profiled in a study of T cell responses to AZD1222 COVID-19 vaccine (dated by TCRdb to the early 2020s). About the study as a whole: A total of around 240 trial participants underwent TCR sequencing, of whom more than 200 had received two doses of AZD1222 and around 25 had received two doses of the MenACWY control vaccine. Enrollment into the trials was organized by age into subgroups of 18-55, 56-69 and 70-plus years, and those subgroups contained approximately 150, 30 and 60 TCR-sequenced participants, respectively.

On this clone itself: It lacks a known antigen. No much larger clone exists at a distance of one base, and base qualities are not known.

Explained via the paper, the time point label denotes: about 28 days (+/-7) after the second vaccine dose. AZD1222 recipients with second doses at about 4 weeks or about 12 weeks were pooled, because spike-specific TCR depth and breadth did not differ between schedules. Vaccinee samples were obtained from the UK trials COV001 and COV002, which included a single-blind randomized controlled phase 2/3 trial of AZD1222 (ChAdOx1 nCoV-19) in healthy adults. For TCRbeta chain sequencing, PBMC samples from trial participants were taken at day 0 and at day 28 after the second dose. The CDR3 regions of human TCRbeta chains were analyzed by immunosequencing. Under the source paper's analysis protocol: Repertoire TCRs were matched against a reference library of SARS-CoV-2-specific TCRs generated with the MIRA antigen-specificity platform. Breadth meant the fraction of unique TCRs that were SARS-CoV-2-associated, whereas depth meant the fraction of total T cells that were SARS-CoV-2-associated. Using the MIRA data, each spike-specific TCR was mapped to the spike region that the TCR reacts to and placed in a CD4 or CD8 class. Log10-transformed breadth and depth values were compared by one-way ANOVA with Sidak's multiple comparisons tests. TCRdb took over this immuneACCESS table, retaining in-frame rearrangements with V and J assigned. Such tables are incomplete; in checked studies, under half of the missing clones stem from an unresolved V gene, and the remainder is unexplained. The V and J calls and clone size were taken over from that table, and D and trimming were inferred from the DNA. This sample is represented by about 130,000 clones; roughly 92% of them were singletons. The ten top clones hold around 1.1% of the sample.

The full study reports these points: Spike-specific TCR breadth and depth rose significantly after two AZD1222 doses compared with day 0 and with MenACWY recipients. Participants were mostly white British and included more females than males, and it was suggested by the authors that clonal diversity may have been underestimated. Conclusions about previously exposed vaccinees are limited because only six or seven AZD1222 recipients were SARS-CoV-2 seropositive at baseline. The whole spike protein was spanned by vaccine-associated CD4 TCRs, and dominant responses were seen in regions 160-218 and 743-854. Because no samples from the day 14 peak response were available, repertoires could be characterized only after the peak T cell response. In the small 56-69-year group, the increase in depth fell short of significance, most likely because of low power. Reportedly, almost half of the unique spike-specific TCRs recognized epitopes lying outside the regions that are mutated in the B.1.351 and B.1.1.7 variants.

Via the germline V gene, CDR1 is SGHRS and CDR2 YFSETQ. The CDR3 goes from the cysteine to the phenylalanine over 15 residues. Only the CDR3 region is kept as DNA, spanning 45 bases read in frame from base 1. Trimming accounts for 4 bases at V and 4 bases at J, while the number of junction bases matched to no gene is 6. The source material was peripheral blood, sampled 28 days after the second AZD1222 dose. The sequence was obtained from an adult who received the AZD1222 COVID-19 vaccine. Recombination linked TRBV5-1 to TRBJ2-3, with 10 central nucleotides matching TRBD2. The CDR3 protein sequence reads: CASSGGLAYADTQYF. DNA sequence: TGCGCCAGCAGCGGGGGACTAGCGTACGCAGATACGCAGTATTTT.